Below, 8 T cell receptor beta chains from the same sample are listed, as sequenced in a study of blood T cell repertoires in COVID-19. Clones were read by immunoSEQ multiplex PCR, and TCRdb kept only the in-frame ones, dropping some. Of 95,000 to 120,000 clones listed, approximately 81% are singletons. Source material: peripheral blood. These receptor sequences come from a man over 45 with acute or convalescent COVID-19.

CDR3 residues: CASSFSMGGALNYGYTF. CDR3 DNA: TGTGCCAGCAGCTTTTCCATGGGGGGGGCGCTTAACTATGGCTACACCTTC. V and J are TRBV11-2 and TRBJ1-2; D possibly corresponds to TRBD1 (6 bases). Germline-derived CDR1 and CDR2 are SGHAT and FQNNGV. V was shortened by 3 bases and J by 1 base, with 18 bases between the two germline ends. CDR3 size: 17 residues.

DNA of the CDR3: TGTGCCAGCAGAAGCGGGGGGGCGAGAGAGACCCAGTACTTC. Translation: CASRSGGARETQYF. The chain employs TRBV6-5 and TRBJ2-5, with 10 positions matching TRBD2. V was pared by 6 bases and J by 4 bases, with 5 bases of the junction left unmatched. The CDR3 consists of 14 residues. From germline, CDR1 is MNHEY and CDR2 SVGAGI.

V is TRBV13 and J is TRBJ2-6, with no clear D. Germline loops: CDR1 PRHDT, CDR2 FYEKMQ (reference sequence). V lost 0 bases to trimming and J lost 4 bases, with 4 bases between them. The CDR3 extends over 14 amino acids. The CDR3 sequence: CASSLGPGANVLTF. The DNA for the CDR3 is TGTGCCAGCAGCTTAGGCCCAGGGGCCAACGTCCTGACTTTC.

The rearrangement uses TRBV27 and TRBJ2-1; possible D gene TRBD1, 6 bases. The CDR3 totals 14 residues. Germline V CDR1 and CDR2: MNHEY, SMNVEV (reference sequence). The V end was cut by 1 base, the J end by 5 bases, with 9 bases between. CDR3 sequence: CASSLYRVDNEQFF. DNA for the CDR3: TGTGCCAGCAGTTTATACAGGGTAGACAATGAGCAGTTCTTC.

V gene TRBV5-1 combines with J gene TRBJ2-2, with D perhaps matching TRBD1 (5 bases). This CDR3 region has 16 residues. Trimming cost V 1 base and J 1 base, with 11 bases left between them. Germline CDR1 reads SGHRS; CDR2 reads YFSETQ. CDR3: CASSLRAQGNTGELFF. The CDR3 DNA sequence: TGCGCCAGCAGCTTGAGGGCGCAGGGGAACACCGGGGAGCTGTTTTTT.

A few counts support this clone. The chain carries TRBV11-3 and TRBJ2-2; 10 positions agree with TRBD1. Germline values: CDR1 SGHNT, CDR2 YENEEA. V lost 2 bases and J lost 4; bases outside the gene matches: 7. This CDR3 is built from 17 residues. In DNA form, the CDR3 reads TGTGCCAGCAGCTTATCCCTGGGACAGGGGTTCACCGGGGAGCTGTTTTTT. It translates to CASSLSLGQGFTGELFF.

The chain uses TRBV7-9 and TRBJ1-1; tentatively, D is TRBD1 (5 bases). This CDR3 comprises 14 residues. CDR1 SEHNR and CDR2 FQNEAQ come from the germline V gene (reference sequence). Between the trimmed V and J ends, which lost 2 bases and 4 bases, there was a span of 11 bases. CDR3 coding DNA: TGTGCCAGCAGCTTAATATTGGGGGGCACTGAAGCTTTCTTT. Its translation: CASSLILGGTEAFF.

The J gene is TRBJ2-4, the V gene TRBV25-1; the D gene is possibly TRBD2 (6 bases). The CDR3 length is 14 residues. Germline V lookup: CDR1 MGHDK, CDR2 SYGVNS. The V end lost 4 bases, the J end lost 1 base, and 8 bases lay between the germline ends. For the CDR3, the DNA is TGTGCCAGCAGTGCGGCGGGGGCCAAAAACATTCAGTACTTC. Translated, it gives CASSAAGAKNIQYF.